This TCR beta chain emerged from a study of shared clonotypes between healthy human individuals. Study-level results: Investigators expected sequencing depth to affect clonotype sharing among donors.

Of note for this clone: Its antigen is not identified.

Donors comprised only Caucasian adults living in Nashville, Tennessee. The germline V gene encodes CDR1 MDHEN and CDR2 SYDVKM. This CDR3 contains 14 residues. J gave up 4 bases and V 7 bases, and 6 bases lay outside the gene matches. Unsorted PBMC samples were amplified in replicate PCRs containing about 0.3 ug DNA, roughly 33,000 T cell genomes. Sequencing was performed with immunoSEQ multiplex PCR; in TCRdb, only in-frame clones are kept and a portion is missing. Among around 430,000 clones, about 85% were seen once, and the ten largest hold roughly 13%. Source material: PBMCs. The TCR originated in a woman in her forties in good health. Some clones in this sample may be carry-over from other donors' samples. This sequence joins TRBV28 and TRBJ1-2; 10 bases match TRBD1. The CDR3 DNA sequence: TGTGCCAGCATCGCCGGGGACAGGGGCTATGGCTACACCTTC. Its translation is CASIAGDRGYGYTF.